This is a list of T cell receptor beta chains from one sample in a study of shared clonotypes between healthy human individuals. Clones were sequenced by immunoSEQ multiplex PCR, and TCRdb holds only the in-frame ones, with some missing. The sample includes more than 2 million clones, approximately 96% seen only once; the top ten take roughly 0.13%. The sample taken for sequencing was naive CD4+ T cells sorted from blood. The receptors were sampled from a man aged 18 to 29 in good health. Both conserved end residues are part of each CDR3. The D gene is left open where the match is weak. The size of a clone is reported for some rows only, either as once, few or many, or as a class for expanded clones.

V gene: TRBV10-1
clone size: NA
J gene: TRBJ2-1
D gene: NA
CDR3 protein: CASSESTSLNRRHNEQFF
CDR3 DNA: TGCGCCAGCAGTGAGTCGACTTCCTTAAACAGGCGTCACAATGAGCAGTTCTTC

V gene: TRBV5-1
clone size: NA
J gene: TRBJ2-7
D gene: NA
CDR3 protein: CASSLDTEQEQYF
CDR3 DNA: TGCGCCAGCAGCTTGGACACTGAACAGGAGCAGTACTTC

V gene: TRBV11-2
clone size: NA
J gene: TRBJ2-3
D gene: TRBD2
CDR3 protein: CASSPGTKNPDTQYF
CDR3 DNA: TGTGCCAGCAGCCCCGGGACTAAAAACCCAGATACGCAGTATTTT

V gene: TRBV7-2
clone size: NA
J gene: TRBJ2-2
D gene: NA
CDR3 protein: CASSVTRAQNTGELFF
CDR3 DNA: TGTGCCAGCAGCGTTACGCGCGCTCAAAACACCGGGGAGCTGTTTTTT

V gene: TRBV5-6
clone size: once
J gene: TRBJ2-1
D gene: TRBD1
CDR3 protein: CASSPVDRGHNEQFF
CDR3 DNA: TGTGCCAGCAGCCCCGTGGACAGGGGCCACAATGAGCAGTTCTTC

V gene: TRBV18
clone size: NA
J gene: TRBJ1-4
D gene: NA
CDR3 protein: CASSPTTEKLFF
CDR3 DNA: TGTGCCAGCTCACCAACCACCGAAAAACTGTTTTTT

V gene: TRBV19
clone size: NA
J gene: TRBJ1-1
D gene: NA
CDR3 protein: CASNPRANTEAFF
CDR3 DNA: TGTGCCAGTAACCCCAGGGCGAACACTGAAGCTTTCTTT

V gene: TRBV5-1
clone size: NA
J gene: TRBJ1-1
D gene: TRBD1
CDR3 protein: CASNLEDRDTEAFF
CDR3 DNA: TGCGCCAGCAACTTGGAGGACAGGGACACTGAAGCTTTCTTT

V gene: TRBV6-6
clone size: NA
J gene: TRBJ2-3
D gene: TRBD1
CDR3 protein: CASNRQGRTDTQYF
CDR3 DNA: TGTGCCAGCAACAGACAGGGTCGCACAGATACGCAGTATTTT

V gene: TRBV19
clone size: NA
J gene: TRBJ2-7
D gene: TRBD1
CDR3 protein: CASSIGQGTYEQYF
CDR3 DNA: TGTGCCAGTAGTATAGGACAGGGAACCTACGAGCAGTACTTC

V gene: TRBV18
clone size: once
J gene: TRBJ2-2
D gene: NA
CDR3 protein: CASSPPAYNTGELFF
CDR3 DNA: TGTGCCAGCTCACCACCTGCCTACAACACCGGGGAGCTGTTTTTT